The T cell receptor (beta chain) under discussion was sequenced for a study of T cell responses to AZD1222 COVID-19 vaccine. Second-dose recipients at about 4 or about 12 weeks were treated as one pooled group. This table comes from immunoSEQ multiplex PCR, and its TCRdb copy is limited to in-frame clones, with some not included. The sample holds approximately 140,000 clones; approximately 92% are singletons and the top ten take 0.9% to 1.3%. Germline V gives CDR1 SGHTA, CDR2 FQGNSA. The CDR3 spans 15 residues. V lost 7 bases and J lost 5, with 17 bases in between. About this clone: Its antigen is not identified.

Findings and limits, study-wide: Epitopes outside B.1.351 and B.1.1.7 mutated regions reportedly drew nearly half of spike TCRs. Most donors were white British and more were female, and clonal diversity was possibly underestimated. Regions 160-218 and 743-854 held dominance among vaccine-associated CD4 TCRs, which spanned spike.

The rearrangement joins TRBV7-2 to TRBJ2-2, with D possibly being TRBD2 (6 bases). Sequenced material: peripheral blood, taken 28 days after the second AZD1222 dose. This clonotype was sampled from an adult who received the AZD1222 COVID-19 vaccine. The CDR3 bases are TGTGCCAGCAACCGAAGGCGGGGCTTTACCGGGGAGCTGTTTTTT. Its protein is CASNRRRGFTGELFF.